The 32 T cell receptor beta chains below all came from one sample that was sequenced in a study of Graves' ophthalmopathy and Graves' hyperthyroidism. Amplification from RNA transcripts yielded the TCR beta CDR3 regions. After a first-round RT-PCR with HTBI primers, a second-round multiplex PCR was run. Via MiXCR, TCRdb re-called the multiplex PCR reads, giving one row per CDR3 protein. The data show hundreds of thousands of distinct CDR3 sequences, with approximately 15% seen just once and over 7.5% held by the top ten. The sequencing sample was made of blood. These receptor sequences come from a young woman with Graves' ophthalmopathy.

This clonotype has a count of ten or more. The chain has TRBV28 and TRBJ2-7, with D possibly matching TRBD2 (6 bases). Trimming pared 1 base from V and 2 bases from J, leaving 12 bases between. The V gene's germline CDR1 is MDHEN and CDR2 SYDVKM. CDR3 length: 15 amino acids. The CDR3 reads CASSLSRGRTYEQYF. In DNA form, the CDR3 reads TGTGCCAGCAGTTTATCCCGGGGGAGAACCTACGAGCAGTACTTC.

The rearrangement joins TRBV30 to TRBJ1-1, with D possibly matching TRBD1 (5 bases). Germline CDR1 GTSNPN, CDR2 SVGIG (reference sequence). V was trimmed by 3 bases and J by 4 bases, leaving 15 bases between them. This CDR3 has 14 amino acids. The CDR3 spells CAWRARVRGTEAFF. DNA of the CDR3: TGTGCCTGGAGGGCACGGGTTAGGGGCACTGAAGCTTTCTTT.

This clonotype was picked up many times. J is TRBJ1-2 and V is TRBV6-4; D is unresolved. Germline lookup yields CDR1 MRHNA and CDR2 SNTAGT. The V end was cut by 5 bases, the J end by 4 bases, with 11 bases between. The CDR3 runs 13 residues. CDR3 in DNA: TGTGCCAGCAGTCAGCGGGTAGGCTATGGCTACACCTTC. Residues: CASSQRVGYGYTF.

There are many counts of this clonotype. The CDR3 loop reads CASRVEGGGSTEAFF. The CDR3 DNA follows: TGTGCCAGCAGGGTCGAGGGGGGGGGGAGCACTGAAGCTTTCTTT. The genes are TRBV6-1 and TRBJ1-1, with a possible D match to TRBD1 (6 bases). The germline V and J ends were trimmed by 6 bases and 4 bases, with 18 bases remaining between them. The CDR3 runs to 15 residues. Germline-derived CDR1 and CDR2 are MNHNS and SASEGT.

This clonotype came up many times. This chain joins TRBV12-3 or TRBV12-4 and TRBJ2-2, with D possibly TRBD1 on 6 matching bases. This CDR3 has 15 residues. The V end lost 3 bases, the J end lost 3 bases, and 11 bases lay between the germline ends. The CDR3, as DNA: TGTGCCAGCAGTTTCGGCAGGGGCTACACCGGGGAGCTGTTTTTT. This sequence encodes CASSFGRGYTGELFF.

This rearrangement joins TRBV18 to TRBJ2-4; possibly TRBD2 for D (6 bases). V was clipped by 3 bases and J by 3 bases, with 12 bases between them. Per the germline V gene, CDR1 is KGHSH and CDR2 is LQKENI. The CDR3 totals 15 residues. The CDR3 DNA reads as TGTGCCAGCTCACCCGGGGGTGAGGGCAAAAACATTCAGTACTTC. This translates into CASSPGGEGKNIQYF.

This clonotype was found many times. The V and J genes are TRBV2 and TRBJ2-5; D uncertain. Germline values: CDR1 SNHLY, CDR2 FYNNEI. The CDR3 runs 13 residues. V was cut by 2 bases and J by 3 bases, with 7 bases left in between. The CDR3 DNA reads as TGTGCCAGCAGTGAACAGTTTAAAGAGACCCAGTACTTC. Its translation is CASSEQFKETQYF.

In its sample, this clonotype was seen many times. This chain links TRBV15 with TRBJ2-7; TRBD1 aligns across 9 bases. The CDR3 contains 14 residues. Trimming took 8 bases from V and 6 from J; bases not matched to a gene: 11. Germline V gene data show CDR1 as LNHNV and CDR2 as YYDKDF (reference sequence). Written as DNA, the CDR3 is TGTGCCACCGGTAGGGGACAGGGTAAGGTCGAGCAGTACTTC. It translates to CATGRGQGKVEQYF.

At least ten counts were recorded for this clonotype. The rearrangement joins TRBV24-1 to TRBJ2-1; 9 nucleotides agree with TRBD2. The CDR3 consists of 16 residues. Unmatched junction bases numbered 12, after V lost 4 bases and J lost 9 bases. Germline CDR1 is KGHDR and CDR2 is SFDVKD. In nucleotides, the CDR3 is TGTGCCACCAGTGAAACACAAGGACTAGCGTGGGGTGAGCAGTTCTTC. Translating it yields CATSETQGLAWGEQFF.

This clonotype appeared many times. The V gene is TRBV29-1, the J gene TRBJ1-1; D gene ambiguous. Trimming cost V 0 bases and J 7 bases, with 6 bases left between them. The CDR3 sequence is 11 residues long. Germline V gives CDR1 SQVTM, CDR2 ANQGSEA. CDR3: CSVEDGNEAFF. The CDR3 DNA is TGCAGCGTTGAAGACGGTAATGAAGCTTTCTTT.

This clonotype was found a few times. A much larger clone lies a single base off, so this may be a read error. The chain employs TRBV4-1 and TRBJ2-5; perhaps TRBD1 as D (5 bases). The CDR3 extends over 14 amino acids. Germline assignment: CDR1 MGHRA and CDR2 YSYEKL. The DNA of the CDR3 is TGCGCCAGCAGCCCGGCAGGGATCCAAGAGACCAAGTACTTC. Its protein product is CASSPAGIQETKYF.

There are many counts of this clonotype. V is TRBV10-2 and J is TRBJ2-2; 11 bases agree with TRBD1. V was pared by 7 bases and J by 5 bases, with 9 bases of the junction left unmatched. The V gene's germline CDR1 is WSHSY and CDR2 SAAADI. The length of the CDR3 is 16 residues. The CDR3 reads CASKGQGAVATGELFF. CDR3 nucleotide sequence: TGCGCCAGCAAAGGACAGGGGGCGGTCGCAACCGGGGAGCTGTTTTTT.

This clonotype occurred many times. The genes are TRBV6-2 or TRBV6-3 and TRBJ1-2; 8 positions agree with TRBD1. The CDR3 length is 11 residues. The trim removed 10 bases at V and 6 bases at J, leaving 4 bases unmatched. From germline, CDR1 is MNHEY and CDR2 SVGEGT. The CDR3 coding sequence is TGTGCCACCGGACAGGGTAATGGCTACACCTTC. Its protein product is CATGQGNGYTF.

Only a few counts were recorded for this clonotype. J is TRBJ1-6 and V is TRBV11-2, with D perhaps matching TRBD1 (6 bases). Trimming removed 5 bases at V and 5 bases at J, with 28 bases between. CDR1 and CDR2 from the germline V gene are SGHAT and FQNNGV. The CDR3 is 20 amino acids. DNA of the CDR3: TGTGCCAGCAGCAGAAAGCGACAGCCCGTGACCCCAGGGGATAATTCACCCCTCCACTTT. Protein sequence: CASSRKRQPVTPGDNSPLHF.

This clonotype was counted ten times or more. The chain carries TRBV6-5 and TRBJ1-5, with D perhaps matching TRBD1 (5 bases). This CDR3 comprises 15 residues. CDR1 MNHEY and CDR2 SVGAGI come from the germline V gene. The ends were cut back, 4 bases at V and 2 bases at J, with 12 bases in the middle. CDR3 coding DNA: TGTGCCAGCAGTTGGGGACCTTGGGGCAATCAGCCCCAGCATTTT. Translated: CASSWGPWGNQPQHF.

The table lists this clonotype with many counts. This chain connects TRBV19 to TRBJ1-5; TRBD1 might be the D (6 bases). Germline lookup yields CDR1 LNHDA and CDR2 SQIVND (reference sequence). The length of the CDR3 is 14 residues. Deletions cut 6 bases from V and 0 bases from J, with 9 bases between. This CDR3 is CASRQTGSNQPQHF. For the CDR3, the DNA is TGTGCCAGTAGACAGACAGGTAGCAATCAGCCCCAGCATTTT.

This clonotype was seen a few times. This chain connects TRBV4-2 to TRBJ1-2; 7 nucleotides agree with TRBD1. V lost 3 bases and J lost 1; bases outside the gene matches: 8. CDR3 size: 16 residues. Germline values: CDR1 LGHNA, CDR2 YNFKEQ. The CDR3, as DNA: TGTGCCAGCAGCCATGCCGACAGGGCCGTTAACTATGGCTACACCTTC. Encoded protein: CASSHADRAVNYGYTF.

This clonotype was detected ten times or more. The chain uses TRBV6-6 and TRBJ1-5, with 7 bases matching TRBD1. This CDR3 has 19 residues. V was pared by 6 bases and J by 0 bases, with 17 bases of the junction left unmatched. Germline V CDR1 and CDR2: MNHNY, SVGAGI (reference sequence). The CDR3 DNA sequence: TGTGCCAGCAGGGGGGAAGACAGGGTATGGCGCTATAGCAATCAGCCCCAGCATTTT. Translating gives CASRGEDRVWRYSNQPQHF.

Many counts were recorded for this clonotype. The CDR3 spells CATSRDLYGSMGGYTF. DNA for the CDR3: TGTGCCACCAGCAGAGATCTATACGGATCAATGGGGGGCTACACCTTC. The chain recombines TRBV15 with TRBJ1-2; D remains unclear. Trimming took 0 bases from V and 8 from J, leaving 19 bases between them. The CDR3 has 16 residues. The V gene's germline CDR1 is LNHNV and CDR2 YYDKDF (reference sequence).

This clonotype was recorded many times. The rearrangement joins TRBV12-3 or TRBV12-4 to TRBJ2-7; 8 bases are a match to TRBD1. The V gene end was trimmed by 3 bases and the J gene end by 1 base; junction bases not matched to a gene: 5. The CDR3 is made up of 15 amino acids. For the CDR3, the DNA is TGTGCCAGCAGTTTTTACCAGGGGGCATCCTACGAGCAGTACTTC. As protein: CASSFYQGASYEQYF.

This clonotype was recorded at least ten times. This rearrangement joins TRBV12-3 or TRBV12-4 to TRBJ2-4; D might be TRBD1 or TRBD2, each matching 5 bases. The germline V and J ends were trimmed by 4 bases and 0 bases, with 10 bases remaining between them. The CDR3 spans 15 residues. The CDR3 loop is CASSYAGTAKNIQYF. The CDR3 nucleotides are TGTGCCAGCAGTTACGCCGGGACAGCCAAAAACATTCAGTACTTC.

This clonotype was recorded many times. The chain recombines TRBV6-1 with TRBJ1-2, with 9 bases lining up with TRBD1. Germline V gene sequence: CDR1 MNHNS, CDR2 SASEGT. CDR3 length: 13 residues. Germline trimming cut 7 bases from V and 6 bases from J; bases unmatched to any gene: 6. The CDR3 sequence is CASTRDRADGYTF. For the CDR3, the DNA is TGTGCCAGCACTCGGGACAGGGCGGATGGCTACACCTTC.

The chain combines TRBV2 with TRBJ2-5; 8 bases match TRBD2. The CDR3 spans 15 residues. V shed 1 base and J 5 bases; nucleotides not matched to a gene: 6. Germline loops: CDR1 SNHLY, CDR2 FYNNEI. In DNA form, the CDR3 reads TGTGCCAGCAGTGAAGAGCTAGCGGGTAGTGAGACCCAGTACTTC. As protein: CASSEELAGSETQYF. Full variable domain (remainder filled in from reference TRBV2 and TRBJ2-5): EPEVTQTPSHQVTQMGQEVILRCVPISNHLYFYWYRQILGQKVEFLVSFYNNEISEKSEIFDDQFSVERPDGSNFTLKIRSTKLEDSAMYFCASSEELAGSETQYFGPGTRLLVL.

This clonotype appeared many times. The rearrangement joins TRBV28 to TRBJ1-1; D ambiguous. Trimming pared 3 bases from V and 1 base from J, leaving 9 bases between. The CDR3 sequence is 14 residues long. Per germline, CDR1 MDHEN and CDR2 SYDVKM. Here the CDR3 reads CASSFGVRNTEAFF. The DNA for the CDR3 is TGTGCCAGCAGTTTTGGGGTGAGGAACACTGAAGCTTTCTTT.

There are many counts of this clonotype. The rearrangement links TRBV10-3 to TRBJ1-5; D is ambiguous. CDR3 length: 12 amino acids. The V end was cut by 2 bases, the J end by 11 bases, with 10 bases between. CDR1 is ENHRY and CDR2 is SYGVKD in the germline V gene. The CDR3, as DNA: TGTGCCATCAGTGAGGAAGGGAGTACCCAGCATTTT. Residues: CAISEEGSTQHF.

The chain is built from TRBV12-3 or TRBV12-4 and TRBJ1-5, with D maybe TRBD1 (6 bases). The CDR3 contains 17 residues. Trimming took off 6 bases at V and 7 bases at J, with 25 bases between the two ends. Here the CDR3 reads CASSPGPLRGPEQPQHF. The CDR3 DNA is TGTGCCAGCAGCCCCGGCCCCTTACGGGGGCCCGAACAGCCCCAGCATTTT.

Many counts were recorded for this clonotype. The CDR3 DNA follows: TGTGCCAGCAGGTGGACTAGCGGGGTCACCGGGGAGCTGTTTTTT. Translating gives CASRWTSGVTGELFF. The chain links TRBV6-1 to TRBJ2-2; 12 bases map to TRBD2. The V and J ends lost 6 bases and 4 bases, in that order; junction bases with no gene match: 3. The CDR3 length is 15 residues. CDR1 is MNHNS and CDR2 is SASEGT in the germline V gene.

This clonotype appeared once. V gene TRBV6-1 combines with J gene TRBJ1-6; tentatively, D is TRBD1 (6 bases). Trimming took 6 bases from V and 0 from J, leaving 9 bases between them. Germline loops: CDR1 MNHNS, CDR2 SASEGT. This CDR3 has 15 residues. The CDR3 DNA sequence: TGTGCCAGCAGGTGGACAGTCTCCTATAATTCACCCCTCCACTTT. Translation: CASRWTVSYNSPLHF.

This clonotype was found many times. The chain combines TRBV10-3 with TRBJ1-2; the D gene is possibly TRBD1 (5 bases). Per germline, CDR1 ENHRY and CDR2 SYGVKD. This CDR3 has 14 amino acids. The V and J ends lost 7 bases and 0 bases respectively, with 12 bases between them. The DNA of the CDR3 is TGTGCCATCACCTCGTCGGGGGCTAACTATGGCTACACCTTC. The encoded protein is CAITSSGANYGYTF.

This clonotype was detected a few times. The chain joins TRBV27 to TRBJ2-5; D may be TRBD1 or TRBD2 (5 bases each). This CDR3 contains 13 residues. V lost 1 base, J lost 5 bases, and 8 bases lay in between. CDR1 is MNHEY and CDR2 is SMNVEV in the germline V gene (reference sequence). This chain's CDR3 is CASSLFGAETQYF. In DNA, the CDR3 is TGTGCCAGCAGTTTATTCGGGGCCGAGACCCAGTACTTC.

Ten or more counts support this clonotype. The J gene is TRBJ1-1, the V gene TRBV15; unclear D gene. Looked up from germline, CDR1 is LNHNV and CDR2 is YYDKDF (reference sequence). This CDR3 spans 13 amino acids. The germline V and J ends were trimmed by 6 bases and 0 bases, with 8 bases remaining between them. The CDR3 spells CATRGDLNTEAFF. CDR3 in DNA: TGTGCCACCAGAGGCGACCTGAACACTGAAGCTTTCTTT.

There are many counts of this clonotype. This chain links TRBV6-1 with TRBJ1-5, with a tentative D call TRBD1 (5 bases). The CDR3 is 15 amino acids. V was pared by 2 bases and J by 4 bases, with 12 bases between. CDR1 is MNHNS, CDR2 SASEGT, per germline. Here the CDR3 DNA reads TGTGCCAGCAGTGAAATCGGGGGATCAAATCAGCCCCAGCATTTT. This sequence encodes CASSEIGGSNQPQHF.